These 4 T cell receptor beta chains originate from one sample sequenced in a study of blood T cell repertoires in COVID-19. Libraries were prepared by immunoSEQ multiplex PCR; TCRdb keeps only in-frame clonotypes and omits some of them. The sample consists of around 180,000 clones, roughly 83% of them appearing once. Sequenced material: PBMCs or T cells enriched from blood (not recorded which). These receptors all come from a woman in her 30s who had recovered from COVID-19.

This clone was seen more than once but under ten times. The CDR3 sequence is CASSPASGSYEQYF. The DNA of the CDR3 is TGTGCCAGCAGCCCCGCTAGCGGCTCCTACGAGCAGTACTTC. The V gene is TRBV7-2, the J gene TRBJ2-7; the match to TRBD2 covers 7 bases. Germline V lookup: CDR1 SGHTA, CDR2 FQGNSA. The length of the CDR3 is 14 residues. The ends lost 5 bases at V and 0 bases at J; junction bases unmatched: 4.

The rearrangement joins TRBV4-1 to TRBJ1-2; D is perhaps TRBD1 (6 bases). Germline lookup yields CDR1 MGHRA and CDR2 YSYEKL. There are 14 residues in the CDR3. V was pared by 0 bases and J by 6 bases, with 11 bases between. CDR3 nucleotides: TGCGCCAGCAGCCAAGAGAGGGGGAGGGATGGCTACACCTTC. Translation: CASSQERGRDGYTF.

The DNA of the CDR3 is TGTGCCAGCTCACTAGAGGGAGGGGAGGAGCAGTTCTTC. Encoded protein: CASSLEGGEEQFF. The genes are TRBV2 and TRBJ2-1; 7 nucleotides line up with TRBD2. V lost 8 bases, J lost 10 bases, and 11 bases stayed unmatched. Germline lookup yields CDR1 SNHLY and CDR2 FYNNEI. The CDR3 loop spans 13 amino acids.

The chain has TRBV3-1 (or the pseudogene TRBV3-2) and TRBJ2-5; 7 bases fit TRBD2. The germline CDR1 and CDR2 sequences are LGHDT and YNNKEL (reference sequence). J lost 2 bases, V lost 3 bases, and 6 bases had no gene match. The CDR3 has 15 amino acids. The CDR3 bases are TGTGCCAGCAGCCATGGTCGGGAGGTGCAAGAGACCCAGTACTTC. It yields the protein CASSHGREVQETQYF.